This entry concerns a single T cell receptor beta chain. What it recognizes is unknown. This sample was included in a study of T cell responses to AZD1222 COVID-19 vaccine. Whole-study findings and limits: The CD4 TCRs associated with vaccination extended across spike and predominated at 160-218 and 743-854.

The germline gives CDR1 SGHRS, CDR2 YFSETQ. The V segment lost 4 bases and the J segment 4 bases; nucleotides outside the gene matches: 8. The CDR3 has 15 residues. Clones were sequenced by immunoSEQ multiplex PCR, and TCRdb holds only the in-frame ones, with some missing. The sample holds about 130,000 clones; approximately 85% are singletons and the top ten take approximately 1.6%. The specimen was peripheral blood, collected on day 0 of AZD1222 vaccination. The clonotype was recovered from an adult in good health. This sequence joins TRBV5-1 and TRBJ1-2; TRBD1 agrees at 9 bases. This CDR3 is CASSLGQGPSYGYTF. The CDR3, as DNA: TGCGCCAGCAGCCTCGGACAGGGGCCCTCCTATGGCTACACCTTC.